This T cell receptor beta chain was identified during a study of control samples from healthy donors and cancer patients. As regards this clone: Other DNA sequences of this sample code for an identical CDR3.

This CDR3 has 13 amino acids. With V trimmed by 2 bases and J by 4 bases, 3 bases remained unmatched. Germline V gives CDR1 GTSNPN, CDR2 SVGIG (reference sequence). Assay: immunoSEQ multiplex PCR; the TCRdb copy retains only in-frame clones and omits some. The table includes tens of thousands of clones, 70% to 85% detected once. J is TRBJ1-2 and V is TRBV30; 8 nucleotides align to TRBD1. The sequencing input was PBMCs. The TCR was taken from a man aged 55 to 70 with head and neck cancer. CDR3 DNA: TGTGCCTGGAGTAGGGACAGGCCCTATGGCTACACCTTC. Protein: CAWSRDRPYGYTF.